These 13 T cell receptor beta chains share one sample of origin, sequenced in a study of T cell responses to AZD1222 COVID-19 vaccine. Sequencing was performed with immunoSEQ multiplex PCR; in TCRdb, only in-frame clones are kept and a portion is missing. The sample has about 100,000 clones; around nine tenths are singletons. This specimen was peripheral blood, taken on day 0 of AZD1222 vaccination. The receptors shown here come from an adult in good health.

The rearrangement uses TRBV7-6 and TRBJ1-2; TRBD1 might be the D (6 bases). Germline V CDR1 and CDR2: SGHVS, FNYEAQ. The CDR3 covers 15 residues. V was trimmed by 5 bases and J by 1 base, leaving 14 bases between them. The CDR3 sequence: CASSQIQGINYGYTF. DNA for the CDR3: TGTGCCAGCAGCCAGATTCAGGGGATTAACTATGGCTACACCTTC.

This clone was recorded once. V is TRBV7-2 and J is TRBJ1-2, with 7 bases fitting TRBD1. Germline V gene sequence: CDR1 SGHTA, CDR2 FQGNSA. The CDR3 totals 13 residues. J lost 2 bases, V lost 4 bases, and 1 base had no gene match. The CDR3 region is CASSSGQNYGYTF. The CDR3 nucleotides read TGTGCCAGCAGCTCGGGACAGAACTATGGCTACACCTTC.

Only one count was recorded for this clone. The CDR3 is CASSLEGTGNTIYF. CDR3 nucleotide sequence: TGTGCCAGCAGCTTGGAGGGGACGGGGAACACCATATATTTT. The chain employs TRBV5-4 and TRBJ1-3; possibly TRBD1 for D (5 bases). Germline-derived CDR1 and CDR2 are SGHNT and YYREEE (reference sequence). The ends were cut back, 0 bases at V and 7 bases at J, with 11 bases in the middle. This CDR3 is built from 14 residues.

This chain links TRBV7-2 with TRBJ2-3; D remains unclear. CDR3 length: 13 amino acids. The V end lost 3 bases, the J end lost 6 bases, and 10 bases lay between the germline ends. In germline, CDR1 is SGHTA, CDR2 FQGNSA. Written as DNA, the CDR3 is TGTGCCAGCAGCTTGGGTAGTCCTGATACGCAGTATTTT. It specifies CASSLGSPDTQYF.

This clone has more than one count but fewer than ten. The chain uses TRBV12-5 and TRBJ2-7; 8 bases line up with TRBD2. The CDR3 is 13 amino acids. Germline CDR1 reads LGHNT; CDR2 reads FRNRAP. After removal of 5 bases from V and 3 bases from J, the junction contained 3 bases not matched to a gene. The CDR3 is CASGTGGVYEQYF. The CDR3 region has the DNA TGTGCTAGTGGTACGGGAGGGGTCTACGAGCAGTACTTC.

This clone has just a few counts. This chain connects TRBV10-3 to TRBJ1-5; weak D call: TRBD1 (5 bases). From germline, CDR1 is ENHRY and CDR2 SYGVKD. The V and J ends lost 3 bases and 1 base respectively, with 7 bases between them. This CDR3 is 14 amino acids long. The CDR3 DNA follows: TGTGCCATCAGTGAATCAGGGAGCAATCAGCCCCAGCATTTT. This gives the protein CAISESGSNQPQHF.

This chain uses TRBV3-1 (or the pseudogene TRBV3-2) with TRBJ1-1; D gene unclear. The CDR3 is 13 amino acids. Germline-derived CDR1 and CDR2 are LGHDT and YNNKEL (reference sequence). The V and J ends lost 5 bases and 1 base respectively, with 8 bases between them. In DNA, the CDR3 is TGTGCCAGCAGCAGGCCCGAGAACACTGAAGCTTTCTTT. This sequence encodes CASSRPENTEAFF.

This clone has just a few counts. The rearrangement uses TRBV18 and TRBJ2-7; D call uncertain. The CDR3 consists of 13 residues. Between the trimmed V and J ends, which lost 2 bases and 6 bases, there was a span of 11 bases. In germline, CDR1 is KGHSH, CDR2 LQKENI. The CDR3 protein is CASSPGVAREQYF. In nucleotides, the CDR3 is TGTGCCAGCTCACCAGGGGTAGCCCGCGAGCAGTACTTC.

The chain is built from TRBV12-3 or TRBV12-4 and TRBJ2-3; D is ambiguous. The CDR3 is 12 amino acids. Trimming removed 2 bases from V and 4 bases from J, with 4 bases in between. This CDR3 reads CASSLFPDTQYF. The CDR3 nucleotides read TGTGCCAGCAGTTTATTTCCAGATACGCAGTATTTT.

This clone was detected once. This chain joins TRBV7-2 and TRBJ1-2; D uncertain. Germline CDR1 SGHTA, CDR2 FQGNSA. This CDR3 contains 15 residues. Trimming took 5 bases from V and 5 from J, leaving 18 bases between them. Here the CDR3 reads CASSKDGAGAYGYTF. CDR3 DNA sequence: TGTGCCAGCAGCAAGGACGGCGCGGGAGCGTATGGCTACACCTTC. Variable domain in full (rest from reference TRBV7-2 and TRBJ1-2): GAGVSQSPSNKVTEKGKDVELRCDPISGHTALYWYRQSLGQGLEFLIYFQGNSAPDKSGLPSDRFSAERTGGSVSTLTIQRTQQEDSAVYLCASSKDGAGAYGYTFGSGTRLTVV.

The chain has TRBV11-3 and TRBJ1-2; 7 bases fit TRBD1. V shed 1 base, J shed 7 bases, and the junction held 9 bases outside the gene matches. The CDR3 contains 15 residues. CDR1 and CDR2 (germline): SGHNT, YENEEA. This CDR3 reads CASSLVEGATFGYTF. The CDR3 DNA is TGTGCCAGCAGCTTAGTCGAGGGGGCGACCTTTGGCTACACCTTC.

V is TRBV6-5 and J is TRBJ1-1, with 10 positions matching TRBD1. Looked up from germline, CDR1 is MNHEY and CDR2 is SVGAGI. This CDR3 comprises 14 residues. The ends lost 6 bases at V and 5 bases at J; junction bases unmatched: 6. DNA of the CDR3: TGTGCCAGCAGATCTCCGGGACAGGGGACTGAAGCTTTCTTT. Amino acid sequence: CASRSPGQGTEAFF.

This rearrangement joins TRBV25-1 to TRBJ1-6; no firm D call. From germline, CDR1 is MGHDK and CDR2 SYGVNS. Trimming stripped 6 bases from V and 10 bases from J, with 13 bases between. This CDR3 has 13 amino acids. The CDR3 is CASRHSSTSPLHF. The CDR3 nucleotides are TGTGCCAGCAGACATTCATCGACGTCACCCCTCCACTTT.